These T cell receptor beta chains were read from a single sample in a study of T-cell memory formation after mild COVID-19. Via MiXCR, TCRdb re-called the 5' RACE reads, giving one row per CDR3 protein. Of about 210,000 distinct CDR3 sequences listed, roughly 27% were seen once; the top ten hold roughly 11%. The sequenced material came from PBMCs or a T cell subset sorted from them (not recorded which). The receptors shown here come from an adult woman who had mild COVID-19 (a few samples of this study predate the infection). Cell type and time point are not known. Both conserved end residues are part of each CDR3. Each record gives: CDR3 DNA, CDR3 protein, clone size, J gene, D gene, V gene. D genes are given only for firm matches. Where a row states a size, it is once, few, many or the class of an expanded clone; other rows omit it.

CDR3 DNA: TGCAGTGCCCCCGGACTAGCGGGGAACAATGAGCAGTTCTTC; CDR3 protein: CSAPGLAGNNEQFF; clone size: -; J gene: TRBJ2-1; D gene: TRBD2; V gene: TRBV20-1
CDR3 DNA: TGTGCCAGCAGTTACTTAGCAGGACAAGATACGCAGTATTTT; CDR3 protein: CASSYLAGQDTQYF; clone size: -; J gene: TRBJ2-3; D gene: -; V gene: TRBV6-5
CDR3 DNA: TGCAGTGCTAGTTACCGAGGGGGAGGTAGCGGGAGCATCGATGAGCAGTTCTTC; CDR3 protein: CSASYRGGGSGSIDEQFF; clone size: few; J gene: TRBJ2-1; D gene: TRBD2; V gene: TRBV20-1
CDR3 DNA: TGTGCCAGCAGCTTCCAGGGTGGGGCGGAAAAACTGTTTTTT; CDR3 protein: CASSFQGGAEKLFF; clone size: few; J gene: TRBJ1-4; D gene: -; V gene: TRBV7-2
CDR3 DNA: TGTGCCAGCAGTTCGCCCCAGGGGGCTCGAATCAATCAGCCCCAGCATTTT; CDR3 protein: CASSSPQGARINQPQHF; clone size: -; J gene: TRBJ1-5; D gene: TRBD1; V gene: TRBV12-3/TRBV12-4
CDR3 DNA: TGTGCCAGCAGCGTAGAGATAGGAGGGGAGCTGTTTTTT; CDR3 protein: CASSVEIGGELFF; clone size: few; J gene: TRBJ2-2; D gene: -; V gene: TRBV9
CDR3 DNA: TGCAGTGCTAGAGGGCAGCGGGAGCTAAATGAGCAGTTCTTC; CDR3 protein: CSARGQRELNEQFF; clone size: few; J gene: TRBJ2-1; D gene: TRBD2; V gene: TRBV20-1
CDR3 DNA: TGCGCCAGCAGCTTGGATGCGGGGTTGGGCACTGAAGCTTTCTTT; CDR3 protein: CASSLDAGLGTEAFF; clone size: few; J gene: TRBJ1-1; D gene: -; V gene: TRBV5-1
CDR3 DNA: TGTGCCAGCAGCCAGTCTTGGGGGGGCTCCGGGGAGCTGTTTTTT; CDR3 protein: CASSQSWGGSGELFF; clone size: -; J gene: TRBJ2-2; D gene: -; V gene: TRBV3-1
CDR3 DNA: TGTGCCACCAGTGGGGGGGCTGAGAGCTCCTACAATGAGCAGTTCTTC; CDR3 protein: CATSGGAESSYNEQFF; clone size: few; J gene: TRBJ2-1; D gene: -; V gene: TRBV24-1
CDR3 DNA: TGTGCCACCAGTAGGGGGAATAATGAGCAGTTCTTC; CDR3 protein: CATSRGNNEQFF; clone size: -; J gene: TRBJ2-1; D gene: -; V gene: TRBV24-1
CDR3 DNA: TGTGCCAGCAGCGCCTCTTATAGGAACACTGAAGCTTTCTTT; CDR3 protein: CASSASYRNTEAFF; clone size: -; J gene: TRBJ1-1; D gene: -; V gene: TRBV9
CDR3 DNA: TGTGCCAGCAGTACGCTTAGCGGGGGGTACAATGAGCAGTTCTTC; CDR3 protein: CASSTLSGGYNEQFF; clone size: -; J gene: TRBJ2-1; D gene: TRBD2; V gene: TRBV6-1
CDR3 DNA: TGTGCCAGCAGCCTGGGGACTAGTTTGGACATTCAGTACTTC; CDR3 protein: CASSLGTSLDIQYF; clone size: few; J gene: TRBJ2-4; D gene: TRBD2; V gene: TRBV7-9
CDR3 DNA: TGTGCCAGCAGCTTGGCTAGCACCTACAATGAGCAGTTCTTC; CDR3 protein: CASSLASTYNEQFF; clone size: -; J gene: TRBJ2-1; D gene: -; V gene: TRBV7-9
CDR3 DNA: TGTGCCAGCAGAGATTGGGGGCAGGGCACCCAGAGGGAAGCTTTCTTT; CDR3 protein: CASRDWGQGTQREAFF; clone size: few; J gene: TRBJ1-1; D gene: -; V gene: TRBV2
CDR3 DNA: TGCGCCAGCAGCTTGGAGGGGACAGGGGGCACTGAAGCTTTCTTT; CDR3 protein: CASSLEGTGGTEAFF; clone size: few; J gene: TRBJ1-1; D gene: TRBD1; V gene: TRBV5-1
CDR3 DNA: TGTGCCAGCAGCTTAGGTCGGGACAGGGGAACAGATACGCAGTATTTT; CDR3 protein: CASSLGRDRGTDTQYF; clone size: -; J gene: TRBJ2-3; D gene: TRBD1; V gene: TRBV5-5
CDR3 DNA: TGTGCCAGCAGCTTACGAACCTATGGCTACACCTTC; CDR3 protein: CASSLRTYGYTF; clone size: -; J gene: TRBJ1-2; D gene: -; V gene: TRBV7-9
CDR3 DNA: TGTGCCTGGAGTGTAACGGAGTCCTACGAGCAGTACTTC; CDR3 protein: CAWSVTESYEQYF; clone size: -; J gene: TRBJ2-7; D gene: -; V gene: TRBV30
CDR3 DNA: TGTGCCAGCAGTCGTGCGATTCTAGCGCCCAATGAGCAGTTCTTC; CDR3 protein: CASSRAILAPNEQFF; clone size: -; J gene: TRBJ2-1; D gene: -; V gene: TRBV6-2/TRBV6-3
CDR3 DNA: TGTGCCTGGAGAGTAGGGACACTGAACACTGAAGCTTTCTTT; CDR3 protein: CAWRVGTLNTEAFF; clone size: few; J gene: TRBJ1-1; D gene: -; V gene: TRBV30
CDR3 DNA: TGTGCCAGCAGCTTAGCGGGGGCAGATACGCAGTATTTT; CDR3 protein: CASSLAGADTQYF; clone size: many; J gene: TRBJ2-3; D gene: -; V gene: TRBV7-8
CDR3 DNA: TGTGCCAGCAGCAATGAGGACAGGGGTCTCCACAATGAGCAGTTCTTC; CDR3 protein: CASSNEDRGLHNEQFF; clone size: -; J gene: TRBJ2-1; D gene: TRBD1; V gene: TRBV7-2
CDR3 DNA: TGCGCCAGCAGCGAAGGAACTACCTACGAGCAGTACTTC; CDR3 protein: CASSEGTTYEQYF; clone size: few; J gene: TRBJ2-7; D gene: -; V gene: TRBV5-1
CDR3 DNA: TGTGCCAGCAGTTTACACGAGACAGGGAACACTGAAGCTTTCTTT; CDR3 protein: CASSLHETGNTEAFF; clone size: -; J gene: TRBJ1-1; D gene: -; V gene: TRBV12-3/TRBV12-4
CDR3 DNA: TGCAGCGGGCTCCTTCGTAGACAGGGGGCAGACACCGGGGAGCTGTTTTTT; CDR3 protein: CSGLLRRQGADTGELFF; clone size: -; J gene: TRBJ2-2; D gene: TRBD1; V gene: TRBV29-1
CDR3 DNA: TGCAGTGCTAGAAGTAGCGGGGAATACAATGAGCAGTTCTTC; CDR3 protein: CSARSSGEYNEQFF; clone size: few; J gene: TRBJ2-1; D gene: TRBD2; V gene: TRBV20-1
CDR3 DNA: TGCAGTGCTAGTCCCTCAGGGGACTATCAGCCCCAGCATTTT; CDR3 protein: CSASPSGDYQPQHF; clone size: -; J gene: TRBJ1-5; D gene: -; V gene: TRBV20-1